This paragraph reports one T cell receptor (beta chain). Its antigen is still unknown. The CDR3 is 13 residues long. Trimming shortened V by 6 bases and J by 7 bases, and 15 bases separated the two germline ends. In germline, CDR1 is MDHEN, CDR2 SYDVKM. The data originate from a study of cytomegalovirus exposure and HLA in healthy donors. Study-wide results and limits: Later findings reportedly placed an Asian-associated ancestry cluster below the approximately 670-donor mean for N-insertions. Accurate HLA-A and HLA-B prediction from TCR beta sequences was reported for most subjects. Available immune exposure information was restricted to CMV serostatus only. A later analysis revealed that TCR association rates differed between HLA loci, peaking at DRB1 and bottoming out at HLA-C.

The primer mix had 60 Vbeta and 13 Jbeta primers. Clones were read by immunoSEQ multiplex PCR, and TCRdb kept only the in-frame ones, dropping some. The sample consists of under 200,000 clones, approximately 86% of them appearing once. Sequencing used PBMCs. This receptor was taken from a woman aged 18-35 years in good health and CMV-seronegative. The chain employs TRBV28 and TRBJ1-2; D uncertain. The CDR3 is CASSPERRAGYTF. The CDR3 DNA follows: TGTGCCAGCAGCCCCGAGCGGAGGGCTGGCTACACCTTC.